This T cell receptor (beta chain) stems from a study of T cell responses to AZD1222 COVID-19 vaccine. About the study: Second-dose groups at about 4 or about 12 weeks were pooled. Overall study results and limits: Reports indicate that nearly half of spike-specific TCRs are directed at unmutated variant regions.

TCRdb keeps only in-frame clones here, not all; method: immunoSEQ multiplex PCR. The repertoire consists of 150,000 to 190,000 clones, with less than 95% occurring once and the leading ten covering 1.5% to 2%. The CDR3 extends over 15 amino acids. From germline, CDR1 is SGHAT and CDR2 FQNNGV. Trimming left V 0 bases short and J 7 bases short, with 13 bases between. A note on this clone: Its target is not known.

This TCR was recovered from an adult in good health. The starting material was peripheral blood, obtained on day 0 of AZD1222 vaccination. The chain joins TRBV11-2 to TRBJ2-1; D is unclear. CDR3 sequence (DNA): TGTGCCAGCAGCTTAGAGGGGTGGGGTCTGAATGAGCAGTTCTTC. Protein product: CASSLEGWGLNEQFF. Full variable domain (outside the CDR3, taken from reference TRBV11-2 and TRBJ2-1): EAGVAQSPRYKIIEKRQSVAFWCNPISGHATLYWYQQILGQGPKLLIQFQNNGVVDDSQLPKDRFSAERLKGVDSTLKIQPAKLEDSAVYLCASSLEGWGLNEQFFGPGTRLTVL.